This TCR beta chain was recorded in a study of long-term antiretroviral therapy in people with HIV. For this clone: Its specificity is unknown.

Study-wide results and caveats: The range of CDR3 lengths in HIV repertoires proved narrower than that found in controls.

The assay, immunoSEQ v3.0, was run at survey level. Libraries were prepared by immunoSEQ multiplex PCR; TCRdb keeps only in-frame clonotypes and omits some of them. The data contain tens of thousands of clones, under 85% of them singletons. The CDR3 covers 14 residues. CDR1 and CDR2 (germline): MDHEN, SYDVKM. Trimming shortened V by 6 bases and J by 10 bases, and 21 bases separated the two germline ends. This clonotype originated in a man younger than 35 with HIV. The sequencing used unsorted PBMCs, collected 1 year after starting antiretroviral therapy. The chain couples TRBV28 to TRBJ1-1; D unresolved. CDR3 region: CASSPPSVSARAFF. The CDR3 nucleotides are TGTGCCAGCAGCCCTCCCTCCGTGAGCGCCAGAGCTTTCTTT.